The clone carrying this T cell receptor beta chain occurred once. This record comes from a study of T cell changes during pregnancy in multiple sclerosis. Germline V gene sequence: CDR1 MRHNA, CDR2 SNTAGT. The CDR3 extends over 14 amino acids. V was pared by 3 bases and J by 4 bases, with 3 bases of the junction left unmatched. Using immunoSEQ multiplex PCR, the repertoire was profiled, and TCRdb retains in-frame clones only, with some absent. Of approximately 20,000 clones in the sample, 80% to 90% are singletons; the top ten hold roughly 5%. The clonotype comes from a female donor in good health, enrolled as a control in a pregnancy study. The chain carries TRBV6-4 and TRBJ2-3, with 8 bases that match TRBD2. Sequences were derived from CD8+ T cells from peripheral blood mononuclear cells, sampled after pregnancy. As DNA, the CDR3 is TGTGCCAGCAGTGAAACGGGGGGGCCAGATACGCAGTATTTT. It is translated as CASSETGGPDTQYF.